One sample yielded the 28 T cell receptor beta chains listed below, sequenced in a study of CD8 T cells in ankylosing spondylitis. Each CDR3 protein is one row after TCRdb ran MiXCR on the 5' RACE reads. Among 240,000 or so distinct CDR3 sequences listed, around 7.8% were seen once. The sample was blood, either unsorted or a sorted T cell fraction (not recorded which). The source of these receptors is a male donor with ankylosing spondylitis or in good health (not recorded which).

The table lists this clonotype with many counts. J is TRBJ2-3 and V is TRBV19; TRBD2 matches 12 bases. Germline trimming cut 5 bases from V and 4 bases from J; bases unmatched to any gene: 10. CDR1 and CDR2 from the germline V gene are LNHDA and SQIVND (reference sequence). The CDR3 runs 17 residues. DNA of the CDR3: TGTGCCAGTAGTCCTGGACTAGCGGGGCGTGAAGCAGATACGCAGTATTTT. It specifies CASSPGLAGREADTQYF.

This clonotype has a count of ten or more. The chain employs TRBV4-3 and TRBJ1-3; D is undetermined. Germline V gives CDR1 LGHNA, CDR2 YSLEER. CDR3 size: 15 residues. Trimming took 2 bases from V and 4 from J, leaving 12 bases between them. The CDR3 sequence is CASSQYPNPGNTIYF. The CDR3 DNA reads TGCGCCAGCAGCCAATATCCCAATCCGGGAAACACCATATATTTT.

This clonotype showed up just a few times. CDR3 coding DNA: TGCAGCGTTGAAGGGGGGACAGGGGGCGGATATGAGCAGTTCTTC. Amino acid sequence: CSVEGGTGGGYEQFF. V and J are TRBV29-1 and TRBJ2-1, with TRBD1 matching 12 bases. CDR3 length: 15 amino acids. Trimming at V came to 1 base and at J to 8 bases, leaving 6 bases not matched to a gene. The germline V gene encodes CDR1 SQVTM and CDR2 ANQGSEA.

This clonotype came up many times. The chain has TRBV6-4 and TRBJ2-1; TRBD2 matches 13 bases. Germline values: CDR1 MRHNA, CDR2 SNTAGT. V lost 2 bases, J lost 8 bases, and 0 bases stayed unmatched. The CDR3 is 14 amino acids. The CDR3 here is CASSDGLAGDEQFF. The CDR3 region has the DNA TGTGCCAGCAGTGACGGACTAGCGGGAGATGAGCAGTTCTTC.

A note on this clonotype: This may come from a read error, since a much larger clone is one base off. This rearrangement joins TRBV27 to TRBJ2-3; 9 bases line up with TRBD2. J gave up 4 bases and V 7 bases, and 9 bases lay outside the gene matches. CDR1 is MNHEY and CDR2 is SMNVEV in the germline V gene (reference sequence). CDR3 length equals 15 residues. The CDR3 nucleotides are TGTGCCAGCAATACTGGACTAGCGAGCGCAGATACGCAGTATTTT. This codes for CASNTGLASADTQYF.

This clonotype occurred a few times. This sequence joins TRBV7-8 and TRBJ2-2; D may be TRBD1 or TRBD2 (6 bases each). V was clipped by 5 bases and J by 6 bases, with 16 bases between them. Germline values: CDR1 SGHVS, CDR2 FQNEAQ. This CDR3 contains 15 residues. The CDR3 sequence is CASSALGGRAGELFF. The CDR3 DNA reads TGTGCCAGCAGCGCCCTGGGGGGCAGAGCCGGGGAGCTGTTTTTT.

This clonotype was observed many times. The J gene is TRBJ2-3, the V gene TRBV10-3, with D maybe TRBD2 (5 bases). V was shortened by 4 bases and J by 0 bases, with 14 bases between the two germline ends. Germline V lookup: CDR1 ENHRY, CDR2 SYGVKD. The CDR3 consists of 16 residues. The CDR3 is CAISAASRTSTDTQYF. CDR3 DNA sequence: TGTGCCATCAGTGCAGCTAGCAGAACTAGCACAGATACGCAGTATTTT.

This clonotype was seen many times. CDR3 amino acids: CASRPDPYAAGYTF. CDR3 DNA: TGTGCCAGCAGACCAGACCCATATGCTGCGGGCTACACCTTC. The chain has TRBV7-2 and TRBJ1-2; D call uncertain. V shed 6 bases and J shed 8 bases, with 19 bases lying between them. Germline values: CDR1 SGHTA, CDR2 FQGNSA. This CDR3 region has 14 residues.

Ten or more counts support this clonotype. The J gene is TRBJ1-6, the V gene TRBV4-3; the match to TRBD1 covers 8 bases. The germline V gene encodes CDR1 LGHNA and CDR2 YSLEER. Unmatched junction bases numbered 6, after V lost 4 bases and J lost 10 bases. This CDR3 comprises 14 residues. CDR3 sequence (DNA): TGCGCCAGCAGCCTTGGACAGGGCCGGTCACCCCTCCACTTT. Its translation: CASSLGQGRSPLHF.

This clonotype was seen at least ten times. The rearrangement uses TRBV7-9 and TRBJ1-1, with 7 bases lining up with TRBD1. With 5 bases clipped from V and 0 bases from J, the junction kept 3 bases outside the gene matches. This CDR3 is built from 14 residues. The germline CDR1 and CDR2 sequences are SEHNR and FQNEAQ (reference sequence). The CDR3 region is CASSQGQMNTEAFF. The CDR3 coding sequence is TGTGCCAGCAGCCAGGGACAGATGAACACTGAAGCTTTCTTT.

In its sample, this clonotype was seen a few times. The chain combines TRBV20-1 with TRBJ1-5; D is perhaps TRBD1 (5 bases). The CDR3 runs to 13 residues. The germline V gene has CDR1 DFQATT and CDR2 SNEGSKA (reference sequence). V was pared by 5 bases and J by 3 bases, with 11 bases between. The CDR3 DNA reads TGCAGTGCTCCCACAGGAGTCAATCAGCCCCAGCATTTT. This encodes CSAPTGVNQPQHF.

This clonotype has ten or more counts. The chain combines TRBV7-9 with TRBJ1-4; 7 bases agree with TRBD1. The CDR3 contains 15 residues. The J segment lost 10 bases and the V segment lost 5 bases, leaving 13 bases of the junction unmatched. Germline CDR1 and CDR2: SEHNR and FQNEAQ (reference sequence). Written as DNA, the CDR3 is TGTGCCAGCAGCGCCTTTGGGACAGAAGAAGGAAAACTGTTTTTT. Protein: CASSAFGTEEGKLFF.

This chain connects TRBV18 to TRBJ2-1, with D possibly being TRBD1 (5 bases). The V gene's germline CDR1 is KGHSH and CDR2 LQKENI. The CDR3 is 12 residues long. Trimming left V 1 base short and J 15 bases short, with 13 bases between. This chain's CDR3 is CASSPQGQVRFF. The CDR3 bases are TGTGCCAGCTCACCACAGGGGCAGGTCCGGTTCTTC.

This clonotype was detected many times. CDR3 nucleotides: TGCGCCAGCAGCCTCCACCGACGACTAGCGGGGAGCACAGATACGCAGTATTTT. Translating it yields CASSLHRRLAGSTDTQYF. The chain recombines TRBV5-1 with TRBJ2-3, with TRBD2 matching over 11 bases. CDR1 SGHRS and CDR2 YFSETQ come from the germline V gene. Unmatched junction bases numbered 10, after V lost 4 bases and J lost 0 bases. The CDR3 consists of 18 residues.

This clonotype was counted ten times or more. V is TRBV20-1 and J is TRBJ2-3; no reliable D call. The germline gives CDR1 DFQATT, CDR2 SNEGSKA (reference sequence). The V end was cut by 0 bases, the J end by 8 bases, with 9 bases between. This CDR3 comprises 12 residues. DNA for the CDR3: TGCAGTGCTAGAGAGACTCATCGTACGCAGTATTTT. It translates to CSARETHRTQYF.

This clonotype has at least ten counts. The chain combines TRBV12-3 or TRBV12-4 with TRBJ1-3, with D maybe TRBD1 (5 bases). The CDR3 is made up of 15 amino acids. The ends were cut back, 8 bases at V and 6 bases at J, with 20 bases in the middle. The CDR3 DNA reads as TGTGCCAGCCTCCACGGGGCAATATTAGAAAACACCATATATTTT. Its translation is CASLHGAILENTIYF.

There are many counts of this clonotype. V is TRBV12-3 or TRBV12-4 and J is TRBJ2-7; 8 nucleotides line up with TRBD2. The CDR3 loop spans 12 amino acids. V gave up 5 bases and J gave up 3 bases; unmatched junction bases: 0. CDR3 sequence: CASSTSGYEQYF. For the CDR3, the DNA is TGTGCCAGCAGTACTAGCGGCTACGAGCAGTACTTC.

This chain uses TRBV7-8 with TRBJ2-1; TRBD2 might be the D (6 bases). The CDR3 spans 16 residues. CDR1 is SGHVS and CDR2 is FQNEAQ in the germline V gene. V gave up 3 bases and J gave up 6 bases, with 18 bases separating them. The CDR3 nucleotides read TGTGCCAGCAGCTTTCAAGACTCGGGGAGGTCCAATGAGCAGTTCTTC. Translating it yields CASSFQDSGRSNEQFF.

This clonotype was observed many times. The J gene is TRBJ1-1, the V gene TRBV20-1; D is undetermined. Germline values: CDR1 DFQATT, CDR2 SNEGSKA (reference sequence). Trimming pared 5 bases from V and 5 bases from J, leaving 15 bases between. This CDR3 is 13 amino acids long. The CDR3: CSALETGKTEAFF. CDR3 bases: TGCAGTGCTCTCGAGACGGGGAAAACTGAAGCTTTCTTT.

This clonotype was seen at least ten times. The chain links TRBV7-8 to TRBJ2-2; D not resolved. The CDR3 has 16 amino acids. Germline V gene lookup returns CDR1 SGHVS and CDR2 FQNEAQ. V lost 1 base and J 6 bases, leaving 15 bases between the germline ends. The CDR3 protein is CASSLVDPGTAGELFF. The DNA for the CDR3 is TGTGCCAGCAGCTTAGTGGACCCCGGTACGGCCGGGGAGCTGTTTTTT.

The V gene is TRBV29-1, the J gene TRBJ2-2; D possibly uses TRBD1 or TRBD2 (7 bases each). V was pared by 7 bases and J by 3 bases, with 15 bases between. The CDR3 is made up of 14 amino acids. In germline, CDR1 is SQVTM, CDR2 ANQGSEA. CDR3 region: CSARQGGDTGELFF. Written as DNA, the CDR3 is TGCAGCGCCCGACAGGGAGGGGACACCGGGGAGCTGTTTTTT.

This clonotype was observed many times. The V gene is TRBV6-2 or TRBV6-3, the J gene TRBJ1-2; a weak D match, TRBD1 (6 bases). This CDR3 has 15 amino acids. Germline V gene data show CDR1 as MNHEY and CDR2 as SVGEGT. Trimming took 0 bases from V and 6 from J, leaving 14 bases between them. The CDR3 nucleotides are TGTGCCAGCAGTTACTCGATTCCAGGGGCTGATGGCTACACCTTC. This sequence encodes CASSYSIPGADGYTF.

This clonotype was detected many times. The chain carries TRBV15 and TRBJ1-6; D perhaps matches TRBD1 (5 bases). The germline V gene encodes CDR1 LNHNV and CDR2 YYDKDF (reference sequence). Deletions cut 6 bases from V and 11 bases from J, with 17 bases between. The CDR3 is 14 amino acids. The CDR3 coding sequence is TGTGCCACCAGTCATGAGGACACAATTCCACCCCTCCACTTT. It codes for CATSHEDTIPPLHF.

This clonotype was counted between two and nine times. DNA for the CDR3: TGTGCCAGCTCACCATCAGTTCAGGTCACTGAAGCTTTCTTT. Amino acids: CASSPSVQVTEAFF. V gene TRBV18 combines with J gene TRBJ1-1; D not resolved. The CDR3 is made up of 14 amino acids. Germline V CDR1 and CDR2: KGHSH, LQKENI. With 2 bases removed from V and 4 bases from J, the gap between germline ends came to 11 bases.

This clonotype was seen at least ten times. V usage is TRBV2 and J usage is TRBJ2-7; 8 bases line up with TRBD2. V gave up 0 bases and J gave up 7 bases; unmatched junction bases: 5. The CDR3 covers 14 residues. Germline V gives CDR1 SNHLY, CDR2 FYNNEI. The CDR3 nucleotides are TGTGCCAGCAGTGAAGCAAGCGGGAGTAGGGAGCAGTACTTC. Its protein product is CASSEASGSREQYF.

This clonotype was found many times. The CDR3 bases are TGCAGTGCTACCGGACTAGCGGGCCGGAATGAGCAGTTCTTC. This translates into CSATGLAGRNEQFF. The chain combines TRBV20-1 with TRBJ2-1; TRBD2 matches 11 bases. The germline V gene has CDR1 DFQATT and CDR2 SNEGSKA (reference sequence). With V trimmed by 4 bases and J by 7 bases, 6 bases remained unmatched. The CDR3 loop spans 14 amino acids.

This clonotype was counted at least ten times. The chain has TRBV4-1 and TRBJ1-5, with D possibly being TRBD1 (6 bases). The V gene lost 4 bases and the J gene lost 0 bases, with 10 bases spanning the gap. Germline V gives CDR1 MGHRA, CDR2 YSYEKL. This CDR3 is 15 amino acids long. CDR3 nucleotide sequence: TGCGCCAGCAGCCCTAACAGGGATAGCAATCAGCCCCAGCATTTT. Residues: CASSPNRDSNQPQHF.

This clonotype appeared many times. The chain has TRBV20-1 and TRBJ2-3, with D perhaps matching TRBD1 (6 bases). This CDR3 comprises 12 residues. Between the trimmed V and J ends, which lost 6 bases and 2 bases, there was a span of 9 bases. Germline-derived CDR1 and CDR2 are DFQATT and SNEGSKA (reference sequence). The CDR3, as DNA: TGCAGTGCCAGGGGTAACACAGATACGCAGTATTTT. Translation: CSARGNTDTQYF.